Below, one T cell receptor (beta chain) is given with its context. What it binds is unknown. TCRdb's table, derived via immunoSEQ multiplex PCR, lists solely in-frame clones and lacks some. The sample includes under 150,000 clones, about nine tenths of them seen just once. CDR3 length: 15 residues. In germline, CDR1 is SGHRS, CDR2 YFSETQ. The junction had 6 bases not matched to a gene; V was cut back by 3 bases and J by 4 bases. The sample belongs to a study of T cell responses to AZD1222 COVID-19 vaccine. Study results and caveats: Baseline serology detected seropositivity in only a handful of AZD1222 recipients.

Specimen: peripheral blood, collected 28 days after the second AZD1222 dose. J is TRBJ2-2 and V is TRBV5-1; TRBD1 matches 7 bases. This TCR was sampled from an adult who received the AZD1222 COVID-19 vaccine. The CDR3: CASSWGTVSTGELFF. The CDR3 nucleotides are TGCGCCAGCAGCTGGGGGACAGTTAGCACCGGGGAGCTGTTTTTT.